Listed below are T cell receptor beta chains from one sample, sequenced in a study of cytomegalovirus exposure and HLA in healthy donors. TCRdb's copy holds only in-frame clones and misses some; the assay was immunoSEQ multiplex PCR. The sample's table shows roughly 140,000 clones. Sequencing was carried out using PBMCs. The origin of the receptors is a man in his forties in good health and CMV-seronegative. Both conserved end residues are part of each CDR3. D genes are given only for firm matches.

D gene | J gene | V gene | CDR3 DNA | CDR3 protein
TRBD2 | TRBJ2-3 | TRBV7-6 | TGTGCCAGCAGCTTAGGGGTAGCGGGGGGCACAGATACGCAGTATTTT | CASSLGVAGGTDTQYF
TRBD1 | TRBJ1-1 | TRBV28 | TGTGCCAGCAGTTTACCGAGTCAGGGGGGTTTAACTGAAGCTTTCTTT | CASSLPSQGGLTEAFF
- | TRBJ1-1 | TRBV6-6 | TGTGCCAGCAGATTCAGAAACACTGAAGCTTTCTTT | CASRFRNTEAFF
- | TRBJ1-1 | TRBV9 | TGTGCCAGCAGCGTAAGGCAGGAGAACACTGAAGCTTTCTTT | CASSVRQENTEAFF
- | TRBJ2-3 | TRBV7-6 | TGTGCCAGCAGTTTCGCCGGCGGCCCCGAGGATACGCAGTATTTT | CASSFAGGPEDTQYF
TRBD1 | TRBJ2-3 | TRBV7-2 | TGTGCCAGCAGCTTAGGAGGGGACAGGGTCACAGATACGCAGTATTTT | CASSLGGDRVTDTQYF
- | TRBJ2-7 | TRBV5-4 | TGTGCCAGCAGCTTACAGGGTGGGGGCTTTGACGAGCAGTACTTC | CASSLQGGGFDEQYF
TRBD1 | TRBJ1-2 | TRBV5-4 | TGTGCCAGCAGCTACTCAGGGGGCCAAGGAATCTATGGCTACACCTTC | CASSYSGGQGIYGYTF
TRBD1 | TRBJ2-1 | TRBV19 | TGTGCCAGTAGGGGACAGGGGGCAAATGAGCAGTTCTTC | CASRGQGANEQFF
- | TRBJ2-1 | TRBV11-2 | TGTGCCAGCAGCTTACCCCTTGGGCCTGTGGATGAGCAGTTCTTC | CASSLPLGPVDEQFF
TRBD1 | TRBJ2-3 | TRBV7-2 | TGTGCCAGCAGCCCGCGACAGGGGGCGCGGACAGATACGCAGTATTTT | CASSPRQGARTDTQYF
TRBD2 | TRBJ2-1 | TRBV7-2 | TGTGCCAGCAGCTCCACGGGGGGGAACTACAATGAGCAGTTCTTC | CASSSTGGNYNEQFF
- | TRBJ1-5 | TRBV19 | TGTGCCAGTAAGTTCTCCGGCATACCGGGGCAGCCCCAGCATTTT | CASKFSGIPGQPQHF
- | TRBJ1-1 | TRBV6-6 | TGTGCCAGCAGTCTCTCGGGGGGGCGGATGACTGAAGCTTTCTTT | CASSLSGGRMTEAFF
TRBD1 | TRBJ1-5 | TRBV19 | TGTGCCAGTAGTTCCGGACAGGGGAGGAGCAATCAGCCCCAGCATTTT | CASSSGQGRSNQPQHF
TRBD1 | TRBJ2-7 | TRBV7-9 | TGTGCCAGCACCTCGGACAGGGAAGACTACGAGCAGTACTTC | CASTSDREDYEQYF
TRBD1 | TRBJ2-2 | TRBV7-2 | TGTGCCAGCAGCTTAAGAGGGACAGGGGACACCGGGGAGCTGTTTTTT | CASSLRGTGDTGELFF
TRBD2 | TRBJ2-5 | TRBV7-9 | TGTGCCAGCAACCCGTCGGGGGGGGAGACCCAGTACTTC | CASNPSGGETQYF
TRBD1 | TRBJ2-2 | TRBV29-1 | TGCAGCGTTTCGCAGGGGGCAGCCGGGGAGCTGTTTTTT | CSVSQGAAGELFF
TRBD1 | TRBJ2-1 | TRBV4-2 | TGTGCCAGCAGCCAAGATGGGACAGGGGGGGATGAGCAGTTCTTC | CASSQDGTGGDEQFF
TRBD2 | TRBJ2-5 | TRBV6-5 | TGTGCCAGCAGCCCGTCAGCGGGGGGGCGCGAGACCCAGTACTTC | CASSPSAGGRETQYF
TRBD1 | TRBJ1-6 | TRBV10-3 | TGTGCCGCATCAGGGTTGACAGGGCCTTATTCACCCCTCCACTTT | CAASGLTGPYSPLHF
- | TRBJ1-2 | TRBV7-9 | TGTGCCAGCAGCTCAGTCTATGGCTACACCTTC | CASSSVYGYTF
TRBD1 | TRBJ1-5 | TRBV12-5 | TGTGCTAGTGACAAAGGGACAGGAGGGCAGCCCCAGCATTTT | CASDKGTGGQPQHF
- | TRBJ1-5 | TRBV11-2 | TGTGCCAGCAGCTTAGATCTTAGACAGCCCCAGCATTTT | CASSLDLRQPQHF
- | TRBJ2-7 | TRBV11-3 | TGTGCCAGCAGCTTAGAGCCGCTCCCCCCTAGCGCAATTATCTCCTACGAGCAGTACTTC | CASSLEPLPPSAIISYEQYF
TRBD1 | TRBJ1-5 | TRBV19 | TGTGCCAGTACCGCGGGACAGGGGGTTATTCAGCCCCAGCATTTT | CASTAGQGVIQPQHF
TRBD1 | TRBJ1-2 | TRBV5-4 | TGTGCCAGCAGCTTGGCGGGACAGGCCTATGGCTACACCTTC | CASSLAGQAYGYTF
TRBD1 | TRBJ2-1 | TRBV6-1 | TGTGCCAGCAGTGATGGGACAGTTTCCTACAATGAGCAGTTCTTC | CASSDGTVSYNEQFF
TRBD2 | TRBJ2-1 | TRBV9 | TGTGCCAGCAGCGTGGGGACTAGCGGCTACAATGAGCAGTTCTTC | CASSVGTSGYNEQFF
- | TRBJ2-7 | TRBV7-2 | TGTGCCAGCAGCCCTTCCCTCGGGAAGCAGTACTTC | CASSPSLGKQYF
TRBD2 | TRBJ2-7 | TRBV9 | TGTGCCAGCAGCGTAGGGGGAGTAGCGGGGTTCTCCTACGAGCAGTACTTC | CASSVGGVAGFSYEQYF
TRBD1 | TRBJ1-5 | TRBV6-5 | TGTGCCAGCAGTTGGGACAGACTAAGCAATCAGCCCCAGCATTTT | CASSWDRLSNQPQHF
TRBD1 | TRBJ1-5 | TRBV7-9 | TGTGCCAGCAGCCGGACAGGGCCCAATCAGCCCCAGCATTTT | CASSRTGPNQPQHF
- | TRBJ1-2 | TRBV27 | TGTGCCAGCAAGTCAGGGGAACTAAGAAGGGGCTACACCTTC | CASKSGELRRGYTF
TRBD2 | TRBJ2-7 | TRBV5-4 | TGTGCCAGCAGCCGGACTAGCGGGGGGGGTTACGAGCAGTACTTC | CASSRTSGGGYEQYF
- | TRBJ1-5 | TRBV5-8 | TGTGCCAGCAGCTTGGACCGGGATCAGCCCCAGCATTTT | CASSLDRDQPQHF
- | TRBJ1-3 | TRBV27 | TGTGCCAGCAAACCGCTATCCTCCTTTTCTGGAAACACCATATATTTT | CASKPLSSFSGNTIYF
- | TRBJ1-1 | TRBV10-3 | TGTGCCATCAGTGCTGGGGCTACGAACACTGAAGCTTTCTTT | CAISAGATNTEAFF
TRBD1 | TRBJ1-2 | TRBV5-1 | TGCGCCAGCAGCCCGGGACAGGGGGCATCTAACTATGGCTACACCTTC | CASSPGQGASNYGYTF
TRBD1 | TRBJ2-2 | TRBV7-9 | TGTGCCAGCAGGTCGGACAGGGGCCGCACCGGGGAGCTGTTTTTT | CASRSDRGRTGELFF
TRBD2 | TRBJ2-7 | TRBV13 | TGTGCCAGCAGCCGACGGGGGGAATCCTACGAGCAGTACTTC | CASSRRGESYEQYF
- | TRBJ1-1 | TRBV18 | TGTGCCAGCTCACCGGGACAAGGGAACACTGAAGCTTTCTTT | CASSPGQGNTEAFF
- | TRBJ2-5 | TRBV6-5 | TGTGCCAGCAGCCCACTCAGCTGGGTCGGCGGGTCCCAGTACTTC | CASSPLSWVGGSQYF
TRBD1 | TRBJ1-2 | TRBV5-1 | TGCGCCAGCAGCTTGTTACGGGACAGGTTTAAACGCTATGGCTACACCTTC | CASSLLRDRFKRYGYTF
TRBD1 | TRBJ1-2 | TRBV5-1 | TGCGCCAGCAGCCCCCGTCCCGGGACAGGGGGCGGTGGCTACACCTTC | CASSPRPGTGGGGYTF
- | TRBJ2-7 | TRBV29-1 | TGCAGCGTTGGGGGGGTTGTAACCTACGAGCAGTACTTC | CSVGGVVTYEQYF
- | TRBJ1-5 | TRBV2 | TGTGCCAGCAGTGAGGTGAGGGAGGGACAGCCCCAGCATTTT | CASSEVREGQPQHF
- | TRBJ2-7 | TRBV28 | TGTGCCAGCAGTTTTCAGGGAGGCTACGAGCAGTACTTC | CASSFQGGYEQYF
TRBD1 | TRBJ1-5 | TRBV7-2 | TGTGCCAGCAGCTCCGACAGGGTACAGCCCCAGCATTTT | CASSSDRVQPQHF
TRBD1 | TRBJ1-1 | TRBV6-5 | TGTGCCAGCAGTTACTCGGAGGGACAGGGTACCCTGGGGGCTTTCTTT | CASSYSEGQGTLGAFF
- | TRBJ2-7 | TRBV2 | TGTGCCAGCAGTGCCGGGGTCCCCTTCTACGAGCAGTACTTC | CASSAGVPFYEQYF